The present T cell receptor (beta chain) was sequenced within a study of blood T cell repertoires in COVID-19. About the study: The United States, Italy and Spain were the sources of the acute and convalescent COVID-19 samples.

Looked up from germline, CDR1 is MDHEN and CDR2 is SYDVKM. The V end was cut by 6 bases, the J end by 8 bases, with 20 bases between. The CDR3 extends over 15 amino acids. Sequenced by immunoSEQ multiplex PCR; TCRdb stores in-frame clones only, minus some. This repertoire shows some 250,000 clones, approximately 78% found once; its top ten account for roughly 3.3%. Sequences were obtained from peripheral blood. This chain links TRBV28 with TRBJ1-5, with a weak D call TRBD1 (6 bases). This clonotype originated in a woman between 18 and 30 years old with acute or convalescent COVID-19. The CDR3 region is CASSLDSGVYEPQHF. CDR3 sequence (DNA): TGTGCCAGCAGCCTTGACTCAGGGGTATATGAGCCCCAGCATTTT.